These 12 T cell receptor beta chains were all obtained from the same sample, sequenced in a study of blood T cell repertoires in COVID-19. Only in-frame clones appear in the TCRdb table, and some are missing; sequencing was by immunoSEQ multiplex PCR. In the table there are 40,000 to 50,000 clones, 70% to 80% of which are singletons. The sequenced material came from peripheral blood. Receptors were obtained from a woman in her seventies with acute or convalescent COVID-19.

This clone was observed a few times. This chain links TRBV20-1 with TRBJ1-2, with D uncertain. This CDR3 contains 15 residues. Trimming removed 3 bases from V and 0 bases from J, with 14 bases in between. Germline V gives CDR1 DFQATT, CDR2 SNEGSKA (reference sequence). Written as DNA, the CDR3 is TGCAGTGCTAGTCAACTAGGCGGTGCTAACTATGGCTACACCTTC. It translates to CSASQLGGANYGYTF.

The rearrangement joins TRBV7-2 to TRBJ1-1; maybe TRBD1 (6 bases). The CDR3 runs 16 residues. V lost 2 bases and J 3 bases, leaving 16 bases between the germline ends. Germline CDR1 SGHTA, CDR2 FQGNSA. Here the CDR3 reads CASSLTRGAGHTEAFF. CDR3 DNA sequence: TGTGCCAGCAGCTTAACTCGGGGGGCGGGCCACACTGAAGCTTTCTTT.

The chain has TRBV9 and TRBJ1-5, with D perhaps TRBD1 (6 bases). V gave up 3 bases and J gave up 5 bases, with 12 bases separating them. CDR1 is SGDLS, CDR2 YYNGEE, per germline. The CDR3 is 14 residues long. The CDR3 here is CASSAGHRDQPQHF. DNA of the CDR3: TGTGCCAGCAGCGCCGGTCACAGGGATCAGCCCCAGCATTTT.

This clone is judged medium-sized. Here the CDR3 DNA reads TGTGCATCTACAGGGGGCCAGGACTATGGCTACACCTTC. It encodes CASTGGQDYGYTF. The chain combines TRBV27 with TRBJ1-2, with 9 bases aligning to TRBD1. Germline CDR1 reads MNHEY; CDR2 reads SMNVEV (reference sequence). The CDR3 consists of 13 residues.

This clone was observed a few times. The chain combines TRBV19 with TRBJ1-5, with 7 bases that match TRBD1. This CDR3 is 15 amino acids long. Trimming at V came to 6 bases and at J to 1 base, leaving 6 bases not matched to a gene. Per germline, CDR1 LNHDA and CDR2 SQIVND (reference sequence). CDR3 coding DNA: TGTGCCAGTAGCTTGACAGGGCTAAGCAATCAGCCCCAGCATTTT. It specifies CASSLTGLSNQPQHF.

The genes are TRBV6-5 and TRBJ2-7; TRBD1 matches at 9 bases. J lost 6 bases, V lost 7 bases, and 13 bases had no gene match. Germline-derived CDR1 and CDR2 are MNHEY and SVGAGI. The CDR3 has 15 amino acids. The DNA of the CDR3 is TGTGCCAGCACCATAAACCGGGACAGGGACGGCGAGCAGTACTTC. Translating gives CASTINRDRDGEQYF.

The CDR3 DNA follows: TGTGCCAGCAGTGAAGCGCGGGGGCTCGGGGAGACCCAGTACTTC. It encodes CASSEARGLGETQYF. This chain joins TRBV2 and TRBJ2-5; tentatively, D is TRBD2 (7 bases). V was cut by 0 bases and J by 5 bases, with 13 bases left in between. Germline CDR1 reads SNHLY; CDR2 reads FYNNEI. CDR3 length: 15 amino acids. Based on the CDR3 plus reference TRBV2 and TRBJ2-5, the full variable domain is EPEVTQTPSHQVTQMGQEVILRCVPISNHLYFYWYRQILGQKVEFLVSFYNNEISEKSEIFDDQFSVERPDGSNFTLKIRSTKLEDSAMYFCASSEARGLGETQYFGPGTRLLVL.

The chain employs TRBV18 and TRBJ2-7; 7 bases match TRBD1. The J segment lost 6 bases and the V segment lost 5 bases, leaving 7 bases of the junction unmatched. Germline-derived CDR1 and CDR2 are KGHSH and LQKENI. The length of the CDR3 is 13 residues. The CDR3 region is CASSLNRGGEQYF. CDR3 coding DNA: TGTGCCAGCTCATTGAACAGGGGCGGCGAGCAGTACTTC.

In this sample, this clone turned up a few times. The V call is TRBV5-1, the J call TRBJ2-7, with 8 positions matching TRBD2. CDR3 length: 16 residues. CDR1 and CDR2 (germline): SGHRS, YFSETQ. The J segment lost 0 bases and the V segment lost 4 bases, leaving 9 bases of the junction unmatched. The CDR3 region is CASSPYTSGSSYEQYF. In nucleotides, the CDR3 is TGCGCCAGCAGCCCCTATACTAGCGGAAGCTCCTACGAGCAGTACTTC.

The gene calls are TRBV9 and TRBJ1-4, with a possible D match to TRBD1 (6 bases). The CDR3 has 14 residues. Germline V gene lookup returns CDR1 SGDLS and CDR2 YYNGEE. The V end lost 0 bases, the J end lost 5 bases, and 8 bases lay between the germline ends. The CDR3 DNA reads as TGTGCCAGCAGCGTAGACAGGGTAAATGAAAAACTGTTTTTT. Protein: CASSVDRVNEKLFF.

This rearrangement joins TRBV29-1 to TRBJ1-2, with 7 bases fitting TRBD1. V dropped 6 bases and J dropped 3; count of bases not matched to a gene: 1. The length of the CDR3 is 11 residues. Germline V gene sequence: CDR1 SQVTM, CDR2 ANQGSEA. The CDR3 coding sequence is TGCAGCGTCGGGACAGACTATGGCTACACCTTC. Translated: CSVGTDYGYTF.

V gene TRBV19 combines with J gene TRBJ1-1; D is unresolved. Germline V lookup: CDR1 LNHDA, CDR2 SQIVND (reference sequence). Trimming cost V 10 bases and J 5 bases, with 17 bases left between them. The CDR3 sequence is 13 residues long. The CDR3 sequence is CATSKNTVTEAFF. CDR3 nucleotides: TGTGCCACCAGTAAGAACACCGTAACTGAAGCTTTCTTT.